This TCR beta chain is from a study of OX40 agonist ivuxolimab in advanced cancers. The CDR3 sequence is 17 residues long. Sequencing used immunoSEQ multiplex PCR; TCRdb keeps in-frame clones, though not all of them. The sample has about 84,000 clones, 75% to 90% seen once. Here the sequenced sample was CD4+ or CD8+ T cells sorted from blood, taken in a trial of the OX40 agonist ivuxolimab. The TCR was taken from an adult with an advanced solid tumor such as melanoma, head and neck, liver or kidney cancer. V usage is TRBV21-1 and J usage is TRBJ2-7; no DNA check was done on the table's D call, TRBD2. TRBV21-1 is termed a pseudogene. CDR3 sequence reads: CASSKNVSASGSYEQYV. The DNA for the CDR3 is TGTGCCAGCAGCAAAAATGTATCGGCTAGCGGATCCTACGAGCAGTACGTC.